This TCR beta chain was recovered during a study of shared clonotypes between healthy human individuals. At the level of the study: CD8 memory received one plate per donor, CD8 naive two, CD4 memory three and CD4 naive three. Study-level points and caveats: Even with large depth, rarefaction showed that sorted-subset sequencing was incomplete.

Germline loops: CDR1 SGDLS, CDR2 YYNGEE. V lost 3 bases and J lost 5; bases outside the gene matches: 8. The CDR3 extends over 16 amino acids. This clone occurred once. The antigen is not known. Produced via immunoSEQ multiplex PCR; TCRdb's table is partial and in-frame only. The sample consists of a few million clones, approximately 90% of them appearing once. J is TRBJ2-7 and V is TRBV9, with TRBD2 identical over 13 bases. The sample comprised naive CD4+ T cells sorted from blood. Subset described: CD45RA+ positively selected. The clonotype was recovered from a man aged 18 to 29 in good health. The DNA of the CDR3 is TGTGCCAGCAGCGCCACACTAGCGGGAGGGCAGGACGAGCAGTACTTC. This gives the protein CASSATLAGGQDEQYF.